Listed here are 32 T cell receptor beta chains from one sample, sequenced in a study of Ad26.COV2.S vaccination and SARS-CoV-2 variants. TCRdb's table, derived via immunoSEQ multiplex PCR, lists solely in-frame clones and lacks some. The repertoire consists of some 500,000 clones, with about 91% occurring once and the leading ten covering about 2.5%. The treatment was: 15 to 20 received Ad26.COV2.S at low or high dose, single or two shots; a few received placebo; per-sample allocation not given. Sampling took place 63 days after the first vaccine or placebo injection. Here the sequenced sample was peripheral blood, taken in a trial of Ad26.COV2.S vaccine versus placebo. The receptors stem from a person aged 18-65 years who received the Ad26.COV2.S COVID-19 vaccine or a placebo.

This chain connects TRBV14 to TRBJ2-7; D perhaps matches TRBD2 (6 bases). V lost 0 bases, J lost 9 bases, and 12 bases lay in between. From germline, CDR1 is SGHDN and CDR2 FVKESK. The CDR3 totals 13 residues. The CDR3 loop is CASSQDWGRRQYF. In DNA form, the CDR3 reads TGTGCCAGCAGCCAAGACTGGGGGAGGAGGCAGTACTTC.

The rearrangement uses TRBV6-1 and TRBJ1-3, with D possibly being TRBD1 (5 bases). The CDR3 has 22 residues. Trimming shortened V by 1 base and J by 4 bases, and 32 bases separated the two germline ends. From germline, CDR1 is MNHNS and CDR2 SASEGT. CDR3 protein: CASSEGLGVIRTPSECGNTIYF. The CDR3 nucleotides are TGTGCCAGCAGTGAAGGTCTAGGGGTAATTAGGACTCCCTCGGAGTGCGGAAACACCATATATTTT.

The rearrangement joins TRBV4-2 to TRBJ1-2, with D unclear. The CDR3 sequence is 15 residues long. The germline V gene encodes CDR1 LGHNA and CDR2 YNFKEQ. V was clipped by 1 base and J by 1 base, with 10 bases between them. The CDR3: CASSQGSGVNYGYTF. In DNA, the CDR3 is TGTGCCAGCAGCCAAGGTAGCGGGGTTAACTATGGCTACACCTTC.

The rearrangement uses TRBV5-1 and TRBJ1-1, with D possibly being TRBD1 (5 bases). The CDR3 loop spans 19 amino acids. V lost 0 bases, J lost 1 base, and 22 bases lay in between. Germline V lookup: CDR1 SGHRS, CDR2 YFSETQ. The CDR3 protein is CASSLVGWGYTGKNTEAFF. DNA of the CDR3: TGCGCCAGCAGCTTGGTTGGGTGGGGGTATACGGGGAAGAACACTGAAGCTTTCTTT.

J is TRBJ2-4 and V is TRBV12-3 or TRBV12-4, with 10 bases matching TRBD2. The CDR3 runs to 13 residues. V dropped 8 bases and J dropped 6; count of bases not matched to a gene: 4. CDR3 in amino acids: CASGRTSGNIQYF. In nucleotides, the CDR3 is TGTGCCAGCGGACGGACTAGCGGAAACATTCAGTACTTC.

This sequence joins TRBV5-1 and TRBJ2-5; D gene ambiguous. The germline V gene encodes CDR1 SGHRS and CDR2 YFSETQ. This CDR3 region has 15 residues. The V and J ends lost 0 bases and 3 bases respectively, with 12 bases between them. CDR3 region: CASSLVGQVEETQYF. The CDR3 bases are TGCGCCAGCAGCTTGGTGGGCCAGGTGGAAGAGACCCAGTACTTC.

The rearrangement links TRBV6-5 to TRBJ2-5; D not resolved. Per germline, CDR1 MNHEY and CDR2 SVGAGI. The CDR3 has 14 amino acids. Deletions cut 2 bases from V and 1 base from J, with 8 bases between. The CDR3 spells CASSYTYAQETQYF. CDR3 nucleotides: TGTGCCAGCAGTTACACCTACGCCCAAGAGACCCAGTACTTC.

The chain employs TRBV5-1 and TRBJ2-5, with D hard to call. Germline V gives CDR1 SGHRS, CDR2 YFSETQ. V was trimmed by 2 bases and J by 4 bases, leaving 9 bases between them. The CDR3 extends over 13 amino acids. In DNA, the CDR3 is TGCGCCAGCAGCTTAGACCCGCTAGAGACCCAGTACTTC. It yields the protein CASSLDPLETQYF.

The genes are TRBV4-1 and TRBJ2-1; TRBD2 agrees at 7 bases. V trimming: 4 bases; J trimming: 4 bases; junction bases outside the gene matches: 7. CDR3 size: 15 residues. Germline loops: CDR1 MGHRA, CDR2 YSYEKL. CDR3 DNA: TGCGCCAGCAGCCGCGGACTAGGGGCTTACAATGAGCAGTTCTTC. The encoded protein is CASSRGLGAYNEQFF.

The genes are TRBV28 and TRBJ2-5; D is perhaps TRBD2 (6 bases). Germline V gives CDR1 MDHEN, CDR2 SYDVKM. Trimming took 6 bases from V and 5 from J, leaving 16 bases between them. The CDR3 extends over 14 amino acids. The CDR3 nucleotides read TGTGCCAGCAGCTTGGCGACTAGTATGGAGACCCAGTACTTC. Its translation is CASSLATSMETQYF.

The genes are TRBV5-1 and TRBJ2-2, with 7 positions matching TRBD1. The V gene's germline CDR1 is SGHRS and CDR2 YFSETQ. This CDR3 spans 16 amino acids. V shed 4 bases and J 4 bases; nucleotides not matched to a gene: 10. The CDR3 nucleotides are TGCGCCAGCAGCCCGAACAGGGGCGTGGGCACCGGGGAGCTGTTTTTT. Encoded protein: CASSPNRGVGTGELFF.

V and J are TRBV11-2 and TRBJ1-3; D gene unclear. V shed 1 base and J shed 0 bases, with 1 base lying between them. The CDR3 length is 13 residues. Per the germline V gene, CDR1 is SGHAT and CDR2 is FQNNGV. The CDR3 DNA is TGTGCCAGCAGCTTAGTCTCTGGAAACACCATATATTTT. Protein sequence: CASSLVSGNTIYF.

The chain recombines TRBV7-2 with TRBJ1-1, with 11 bases matching TRBD1. Germline values: CDR1 SGHTA, CDR2 FQGNSA. The ends lost 5 bases at V and 1 base at J; junction bases unmatched: 3. The CDR3 runs 15 residues. CDR3 region: CASSGQGAGNTEAFF. DNA of the CDR3: TGTGCCAGCAGCGGACAGGGGGCTGGGAACACTGAAGCTTTCTTT.

The chain joins TRBV24-1 to TRBJ2-5; D unclear. The CDR3 is 13 amino acids. CDR1 and CDR2 (germline): KGHDR, SFDVKD. Trimming took off 5 bases at V and 7 bases at J, with 13 bases between the two ends. The CDR3 is CATSVRNGGTQYF. In DNA, the CDR3 is TGTGCCACCAGTGTCCGGAATGGCGGGACCCAGTACTTC.

The V gene is TRBV19, the J gene TRBJ1-2; TRBD1 aligns across 8 bases. Germline trimming cut 6 bases from V and 3 bases from J; bases unmatched to any gene: 6. Germline-derived CDR1 and CDR2 are LNHDA and SQIVND (reference sequence). This CDR3 spans 14 amino acids. This CDR3 is CASRRTGRDYGYTF. The CDR3 nucleotides read TGTGCCAGTAGGCGGACAGGGAGGGACTATGGCTACACCTTC.

This clone was seen only once. This chain uses TRBV5-5 with TRBJ2-7; TRBD2 is a possible D gene (5 bases). Germline CDR1 reads SGHKS; CDR2 reads YYEKEE (reference sequence). The CDR3 is 12 amino acids. V was trimmed by 0 bases and J by 6 bases, leaving 7 bases between them. The DNA for the CDR3 is TGTGCCAGCAGCTTGGAACGGGGCGAGCAGTACGTC. This gives the protein CASSLERGEQYV.

The V call is TRBV5-8, the J call TRBJ1-5; no firm D call. The CDR3 is 13 residues long. Trimming removed 4 bases from V and 4 bases from J, with 9 bases in between. Germline V gene data show CDR1 as SGHTS and CDR2 as YDEGEE. This chain's CDR3 is CASSQNLNQPQHF. The CDR3 DNA reads TGTGCCAGCAGCCAGAACCTAAATCAGCCCCAGCATTTT.

This rearrangement joins TRBV27 to TRBJ2-6, with D hard to call. From germline, CDR1 is MNHEY and CDR2 SMNVEV (reference sequence). The V end was cut by 6 bases, the J end by 2 bases, with 11 bases between. The CDR3 length is 15 residues. CDR3 in amino acids: CASRSWQTGANVLTF. The CDR3 nucleotides are TGTGCCAGCAGATCGTGGCAGACTGGGGCCAACGTCCTGACTTTC.

The V and J genes are TRBV6-2 or TRBV6-3 and TRBJ2-1, with D possibly matching TRBD2 (5 bases). V lost 1 base and J lost 7, with 14 bases in between. There are 15 residues in the CDR3. Germline lookup yields CDR1 MNHEY and CDR2 SVGEGT. The CDR3 reads CASSYFFWGDNEQFF. In nucleotides, the CDR3 is TGTGCCAGCAGTTACTTTTTCTGGGGAGATAATGAGCAGTTCTTC.

The chain uses TRBV7-6 and TRBJ2-1, with 7 bases matching TRBD2. V lost 4 bases to trimming and J lost 10 bases; unmatched junction nucleotides: 16. This CDR3 has 16 residues. Germline CDR1 and CDR2: SGHVS and FNYEAQ. The CDR3 protein is CASSSRMAGVRGEQFF. In DNA form, the CDR3 reads TGTGCCAGCAGCTCCCGGATGGCGGGAGTCCGGGGAGAGCAGTTCTTC.

The J gene is TRBJ2-1, the V gene TRBV7-2; D perhaps matches TRBD2 (6 bases). Germline V lookup: CDR1 SGHTA, CDR2 FQGNSA. V was trimmed by 4 bases and J by 5 bases, leaving 15 bases between them. The CDR3 is 15 residues long. DNA for the CDR3: TGTGCCAGCAGCTCTCGGGACTTCACAAACAATGAGCAGTTCTTC. Amino acid sequence: CASSSRDFTNNEQFF.

The CDR3: CASTPGGPRGETQYF. CDR3 sequence (DNA): TGTGCCAGCACTCCCGGTGGACCCCGGGGGGAGACCCAGTACTTC. The chain joins TRBV6-4 to TRBJ2-5; a weak D match, TRBD2 (6 bases). Germline CDR1 MRHNA, CDR2 SNTAGT. The ends were cut back, 7 bases at V and 5 bases at J, with 20 bases in the middle. The CDR3 has 15 amino acids.

The chain links TRBV14 to TRBJ2-7, with TRBD2 matching over 13 bases. The V gene's germline CDR1 is SGHDN and CDR2 FVKESK. The CDR3 loop spans 17 amino acids. The trim removed 4 bases at V and 6 bases at J, leaving 12 bases unmatched. This CDR3 reads CASSPHPWTSGGREQYF. In nucleotides, the CDR3 is TGTGCCAGCAGCCCACACCCCTGGACTAGCGGGGGACGCGAGCAGTACTTC.

V is TRBV5-8 and J is TRBJ1-2, with a possible D match to TRBD1 (5 bases). Germline V CDR1 and CDR2: SGHTS, YDEGEE. The length of the CDR3 is 13 residues. Deletions cut 7 bases from V and 2 bases from J, with 12 bases between. CDR3: CASFGTENYGYTF. CDR3 DNA sequence: TGTGCCAGCTTCGGGACGGAGAACTATGGCTACACCTTC.

V gene TRBV20-1 combines with J gene TRBJ2-6; D gene uncertain. The CDR3 consists of 16 residues. Trimming took off 3 bases at V and 0 bases at J, with 12 bases between the two ends. Germline values: CDR1 DFQATT, CDR2 SNEGSKA (reference sequence). In DNA form, the CDR3 reads TGCAGTGCTAGTTCCAGGCAGGACTCTGGGGCCAACGTCCTGACTTTC. This encodes CSASSRQDSGANVLTF.

The chain is built from TRBV20-1 and TRBJ1-2, with D hard to call. Germline CDR1 DFQATT, CDR2 SNEGSKA (reference sequence). V shed 5 bases and J shed 0 bases, with 4 bases lying between them. The CDR3 spans 11 residues. The CDR3 DNA sequence: TGCAGTGCTCACCCTAACTATGGCTACACCTTC. This encodes CSAHPNYGYTF.

This clone was counted a single time. The CDR3 DNA sequence: TGTGCCAGCAGCCCCTTGGGGCAGGGCCCGAACACCGGGGAGCTGTTTTTT. This sequence encodes CASSPLGQGPNTGELFF. V is TRBV4-2 and J is TRBJ2-2, with D maybe TRBD1 (5 bases). V was pared by 4 bases and J by 0 bases, with 15 bases between. Germline V gene lookup returns CDR1 LGHNA and CDR2 YNFKEQ. The CDR3 contains 17 residues.

The chain employs TRBV10-3 and TRBJ2-2; no firm D call. Trimming took off 10 bases at V and 2 bases at J, with 11 bases between the two ends. This CDR3 comprises 13 residues. The V gene's germline CDR1 is ENHRY and CDR2 SYGVKD. The CDR3 is CATAGINTGELFF. The CDR3 DNA reads TGTGCCACAGCTGGGATTAACACCGGGGAGCTGTTTTTT.

The chain's CDR3 is CASSRSGGANEQFF. The CDR3 DNA sequence: TGTGCCAGCAGTCGGAGCGGGGGGGCCAATGAGCAGTTCTTC. V gene TRBV6-2 or TRBV6-3 combines with J gene TRBJ2-1; 10 nucleotides agree with TRBD2. The CDR3 has 14 residues. V lost 5 bases and J lost 6; bases outside the gene matches: 4. In germline, CDR1 is MNHEY, CDR2 SVGEGT.

V usage is TRBV7-9 and J usage is TRBJ1-5; TRBD1 might be the D (6 bases). The CDR3 is made up of 15 amino acids. CDR1 and CDR2 from the germline V gene are SEHNR and FQNEAQ (reference sequence). The germline V and J ends were trimmed by 5 bases and 0 bases, with 11 bases remaining between them. The CDR3 DNA is TGTGCCAGCAGCCTTACAGGGAATAGCAATCAGCCCCAGCATTTT. Residues: CASSLTGNSNQPQHF.

This chain links TRBV28 with TRBJ2-1; D tentatively fits TRBD1 or TRBD2 (5 bases each). Germline V lookup: CDR1 MDHEN, CDR2 SYDVKM. Trimming took off 6 bases at V and 3 bases at J, with 24 bases between the two ends. The CDR3 length is 18 residues. The CDR3 sequence is CASRKQTLGTSNYNEQFF. Here the CDR3 DNA reads TGTGCCAGCAGAAAACAAACCCTCGGGACCTCCAACTACAATGAGCAGTTCTTC. Full variable domain (rest looked up from reference TRBV28 and TRBJ2-1): DVKVTQSSRYLVKRTGEKVFLECVQDMDHENMFWYRQDPGLGLRLIYFSYDVKMKEKGDIPEGYSVSREKKERFSLILESASTNQTSMYLCASRKQTLGTSNYNEQFFGPGTRLTVL.

Concerning this clone: This specimen includes other DNA sequences encoding the same CDR3. This rearrangement joins TRBV28 to TRBJ2-5; 7 bases fit TRBD1. In germline, CDR1 is MDHEN, CDR2 SYDVKM. V trimming: 3 bases; J trimming: 2 bases; junction bases outside the gene matches: 6. The CDR3 runs to 15 residues. Written as DNA, the CDR3 is TGTGCCAGCAGTTTTTCTGGGACAGCACAAGAGACCCAGTACTTC. It is translated as CASSFSGTAQETQYF.